These 28 T cell receptor beta chains originate from one sample sequenced in a study of T cell changes during pregnancy in multiple sclerosis. Assay used: immunoSEQ multiplex PCR; TCRdb lists only in-frame clones, some missing. The top ten hold over 5% of the sample, which has approximately 38,000 clones, around 91% seen once. The starting material was CD8+ T cells from peripheral blood mononuclear cells, obtained in the second trimester of pregnancy. The receptors here all came from a female donor with multiple sclerosis, enrolled in a pregnancy study.

The V and J genes are TRBV6-4 and TRBJ2-1, with D tentatively TRBD2 (6 bases). V was shortened by 4 bases and J by 7 bases, with 14 bases between the two germline ends. The CDR3 has 14 residues. Germline loops: CDR1 MRHNA, CDR2 SNTAGT. The CDR3 DNA sequence: TGTGCCAGCAGTGTAGGCGGGGAGAGGAATGAGCAGTTCTTC. Protein: CASSVGGERNEQFF.

The genes are TRBV12-5 and TRBJ2-3; possible D gene TRBD2, 6 bases. Germline lookup yields CDR1 LGHNT and CDR2 FRNRAP. The CDR3 consists of 16 residues. V dropped 3 bases and J dropped 0 bases, with 13 bases sitting between them. The CDR3 spells CASGLPGDYSTDTQYF. CDR3 DNA sequence: TGTGCTAGTGGTTTACCGGGGGATTATAGCACAGATACGCAGTATTTT.

The DNA of the CDR3 is TGCGCCAGCAGCTTGGGCGGGCCCTCCTACGAGCAGTACTTC. Protein: CASSLGGPSYEQYF. The chain combines TRBV5-1 with TRBJ2-7; TRBD2 might be the D (5 bases). V lost 0 bases to trimming and J lost 0 bases, with 7 bases between them. CDR3 length: 14 amino acids. Germline CDR1 and CDR2: SGHRS and YFSETQ.

This clone was recorded only once. The gene calls are TRBV7-6 and TRBJ2-5, with TRBD2 identical over 7 bases. There are 14 residues in the CDR3. The J segment lost 0 bases and the V segment lost 4 bases, leaving 2 bases of the junction unmatched. From germline, CDR1 is SGHVS and CDR2 FNYEAQ. The CDR3 nucleotides are TGTGCCAGCAGCTCCGGGGGGTACCAAGAGACCCAGTACTTC. Its translation: CASSSGGYQETQYF. The variable domain in full, completed from reference TRBV7-6 and TRBJ2-5, reads GAGVSQSPRYKVTKRGQDVALRCDPISGHVSLYWYRQALGQGPEFLTYFNYEAQQDKSGLPNDRFSAERPEGSISTLTIQRTEQRDSAMYRCASSSGGYQETQYFGPGTRLLVL.

The chain employs TRBV4-1 and TRBJ2-7; no clear D gene. V was trimmed by 3 bases and J by 2 bases, leaving 5 bases between them. There are 12 residues in the CDR3. Germline assignment: CDR1 MGHRA and CDR2 YSYEKL. CDR3 bases: TGCGCCAGCAGCCATAACACCTACGAGCAGTACTTC. Translated, it gives CASSHNTYEQYF.

The genes are TRBV10-3 and TRBJ1-2; TRBD1 matches at 7 bases. V trimming: 0 bases; J trimming: 7 bases; junction bases outside the gene matches: 8. The CDR3 has 15 amino acids. CDR1 is ENHRY, CDR2 SYGVKD, per germline. The CDR3: CAISESLTRDSGYTF. CDR3 nucleotide sequence: TGTGCCATCAGTGAGTCCCTGACCCGGGACAGTGGCTACACCTTC.

This chain joins TRBV29-1 and TRBJ2-7; 8 bases are a match to TRBD1. The ends lost 6 bases at V and 3 bases at J; junction bases unmatched: 10. This CDR3 spans 14 amino acids. Germline V gene sequence: CDR1 SQVTM, CDR2 ANQGSEA. CDR3 sequence (DNA): TGCAGCGTGTCCCAGGGGGCGGCGGTCTACGAGCAGTACTTC. Translating gives CSVSQGAAVYEQYF.

This clone came up once. This CDR3 is CASSHRQGANYEQYF. CDR3 nucleotides: TGTGCCAGCAGCCATAGACAGGGGGCGAACTACGAGCAGTACTTC. V gene TRBV13 combines with J gene TRBJ2-7, with 10 bases fitting TRBD1. V shed 5 bases and J 3 bases; nucleotides not matched to a gene: 7. The CDR3 is made up of 15 amino acids. Germline CDR1 PRHDT, CDR2 FYEKMQ (reference sequence). Full variable domain (rest looked up from reference TRBV13 and TRBJ2-7): AAGVIQSPRHLIKEKRETATLKCYPIPRHDTVYWYQQGPGQDPQFLISFYEKMQSDKGSIPDRFSAQQFSDYHSELNMSSLELGDSALYFCASSHRQGANYEQYFGPGTRLTVT.

This clone was observed a single time. CDR3: CASSEASGRFYNEQFF. CDR3 in DNA: TGTGCCAGCAGTGAAGCGAGCGGGAGGTTCTACAATGAGCAGTTCTTC. The rearrangement joins TRBV2 to TRBJ2-1; TRBD2 aligns across 9 bases. The CDR3 has 16 residues. Germline-derived CDR1 and CDR2 are SNHLY and FYNNEI. V was clipped by 0 bases and J by 3 bases; unmatched bases: 3.

The chain is built from TRBV30 and TRBJ1-1; a weak D match, TRBD1 (5 bases). Germline loops: CDR1 GTSNPN, CDR2 SVGIG (reference sequence). The CDR3 totals 15 residues. The ends were cut back, 5 bases at V and 1 base at J, with 17 bases in the middle. Here the CDR3 reads CAWGEGFVGNTEAFF. The CDR3 DNA follows: TGTGCCTGGGGGGAGGGGTTTGTTGGGAACACTGAAGCTTTCTTT.

The chain recombines TRBV4-1 with TRBJ2-1; 10 bases are shared with TRBD2. V dropped 0 bases and J dropped 8; count of bases not matched to a gene: 4. The CDR3 sequence is 15 residues long. The V gene's germline CDR1 is MGHRA and CDR2 YSYEKL. This chain's CDR3 is CASSQEGLAIDEQFF. CDR3 sequence (DNA): TGCGCCAGCAGCCAAGAGGGACTAGCGATTGATGAGCAGTTCTTC.

CDR3 region: CASSPGLAGFVADTQYF. The CDR3 DNA is TGTGCCAGCAGCCCAGGACTAGCGGGGTTTGTGGCAGATACGCAGTATTTT. The chain carries TRBV9 and TRBJ2-3, with 12 bases lining up with TRBD2. The V gene end was trimmed by 4 bases and the J gene end by 4 bases; junction bases not matched to a gene: 10. This CDR3 has 17 amino acids. CDR1 and CDR2 from the germline V gene are SGDLS and YYNGEE.

The rearrangement links TRBV11-2 to TRBJ1-2, with a weak D call TRBD1 (6 bases). V shed 3 bases and J shed 2 bases, with 13 bases lying between them. The CDR3 has 15 amino acids. The germline V gene has CDR1 SGHAT and CDR2 FQNNGV. The CDR3 reads CASSLGGGGNYGYTF. In DNA form, the CDR3 reads TGTGCCAGCAGCTTGGGGGGAGGGGGGAACTATGGCTACACCTTC.

The chain joins TRBV27 to TRBJ2-3; the D is unclear. Germline-derived CDR1 and CDR2 are MNHEY and SMNVEV (reference sequence). V lost 2 bases and J lost 1, with 10 bases in between. The CDR3 is 15 residues long. The CDR3 spells CASSLGGPGTDTQYF. DNA of the CDR3: TGTGCCAGCAGTTTAGGCGGTCCAGGCACAGATACGCAGTATTTT.

The chain carries TRBV5-6 and TRBJ2-1; D unclear. Deletions cut 2 bases from V and 7 bases from J, with 10 bases between. The CDR3 is 13 amino acids. Germline V gene data show CDR1 as SGHDT and CDR2 as YYEEEE. CDR3 loop: CASSFSRENEQFF. The DNA for the CDR3 is TGTGCCAGCAGCTTTTCTAGAGAGAATGAGCAGTTCTTC.

J is TRBJ1-2 and V is TRBV7-6, with D tentatively TRBD1 (6 bases). The length of the CDR3 is 15 residues. V was trimmed by 5 bases and J by 5 bases, leaving 18 bases between them. Germline V gene data show CDR1 as SGHVS and CDR2 as FNYEAQ. The CDR3: CASSPDSGLSYGYTF. CDR3 nucleotides: TGTGCCAGCAGCCCGGACAGTGGCTTATCATATGGCTACACCTTC.

The gene calls are TRBV7-8 and TRBJ1-1; possible D gene TRBD1, 6 bases. The CDR3 has 15 residues. V was clipped by 1 base and J by 6 bases, with 15 bases between them. CDR1 and CDR2 from the germline V gene are SGHVS and FQNEAQ. CDR3 protein: CASSLVEGEGAEAFF. CDR3 nucleotide sequence: TGTGCCAGCAGCTTAGTCGAGGGGGAGGGAGCTGAAGCTTTCTTT.

This chain uses TRBV5-4 with TRBJ1-2, with D possibly being TRBD1 (6 bases). The CDR3 contains 14 residues. The germline gives CDR1 SGHNT, CDR2 YYREEE (reference sequence). The V and J ends lost 3 bases and 3 bases respectively, with 12 bases between them. This CDR3 reads CASSSTGIDYGYTF. The CDR3 region has the DNA TGTGCCAGCAGCTCAACAGGGATCGACTATGGCTACACCTTC. Full variable domain (rest looked up from reference TRBV5-4 and TRBJ1-2): ETGVTQSPTHLIKTRGQQVTLRCSSQSGHNTVSWYQQALGQGPQFIFQYYREEENGRGNFPPRFSGLQFPNYSSELNVNALELDDSALYLCASSSTGIDYGYTFGSGTRLTVV.

The CDR3 bases are TGTGCCAGCAGTGAACATGGGACACTCGGCTACGAGCAGTACTTC. This translates into CASSEHGTLGYEQYF. This rearrangement joins TRBV6-1 to TRBJ2-7; possible D gene TRBD1, 6 bases. The CDR3 has 15 amino acids. Germline assignment: CDR1 MNHNS and CDR2 SASEGT. The V end lost 2 bases, the J end lost 3 bases, and 14 bases lay between the germline ends.

This chain uses TRBV7-9 with TRBJ2-1; 10 nucleotides align to TRBD2. The trim removed 7 bases at V and 5 bases at J, leaving 2 bases unmatched. Germline assignment: CDR1 SEHNR and CDR2 FQNEAQ (reference sequence). CDR3 size: 13 residues. The CDR3 bases are TGTGCCAGCACTGGACTAGCGGACAATGAGCAGTTCTTC. This translates into CASTGLADNEQFF.

The chain couples TRBV29-1 to TRBJ1-2; D gene unclear. This CDR3 has 12 amino acids. V lost 7 bases to trimming and J lost 10 bases, with 19 bases between them. CDR1 SQVTM and CDR2 ANQGSEA come from the germline V gene. CDR3 nucleotides: TGCAGCGGTACCGACTCGGCTTTAGACTACACCTTC. Its translation is CSGTDSALDYTF.

CDR3: CASSLSSGQVVEAFF. The CDR3 DNA sequence: TGTGCCAGCAGCCTATCGTCGGGACAGGTCGTGGAGGCTTTCTTT. The V gene is TRBV7-9, the J gene TRBJ1-1; 8 bases map to TRBD1. The V gene's germline CDR1 is SEHNR and CDR2 FQNEAQ (reference sequence). CDR3 length: 15 amino acids. V lost 5 bases, J lost 11 bases, and 16 bases stayed unmatched.

Here the CDR3 DNA reads TGTGCCAGCAGCTTCACCGGGTCTGACTATGGCTACACCTTC. This translates into CASSFTGSDYGYTF. The rearrangement links TRBV5-6 to TRBJ1-2; D remains unclear. V was cut by 2 bases and J by 3 bases, with 11 bases left in between. CDR1 and CDR2 (germline): SGHDT, YYEEEE. The CDR3 is made up of 14 amino acids.

The rearrangement links TRBV7-2 to TRBJ2-2; D unresolved. The V gene lost 2 bases and the J gene lost 5 bases, with 6 bases spanning the gap. CDR3 size: 13 residues. Germline CDR1 SGHTA, CDR2 FQGNSA. In DNA form, the CDR3 reads TGTGCCAGCAGCTTACTGCTAACCGGGGAGCTGTTTTTT. Translated, it gives CASSLLLTGELFF.

The gene calls are TRBV29-1 and TRBJ2-2; 7 nucleotides align to TRBD2. The CDR3 is 13 amino acids. Looked up from germline, CDR1 is SQVTM and CDR2 is ANQGSEA. V shed 4 bases and J 3 bases; nucleotides not matched to a gene: 2. The CDR3 DNA is TGCAGCGTTGCCGGGGGGTACACCGGGGAGCTGTTTTTT. The encoded protein is CSVAGGYTGELFF.

The V and J genes are TRBV2 and TRBJ1-1; tentative D call: TRBD1 (5 bases). Germline loops: CDR1 SNHLY, CDR2 FYNNEI. This CDR3 has 16 residues. V was clipped by 4 bases and J by 5 bases, with 20 bases between them. The CDR3 nucleotides are TGTGCCAGCAGTGGTCCAATCTTGGGGGGAGGGACTGAAGCTTTCTTT. This codes for CASSGPILGGGTEAFF.

This chain uses TRBV7-2 with TRBJ1-1; TRBD1 agrees at 10 bases. After removal of 3 bases from V and 13 bases from J, the junction contained 14 bases not matched to a gene. The CDR3 is 15 amino acids. Germline V gene sequence: CDR1 SGHTA, CDR2 FQGNSA. The CDR3 region has the DNA TGTGCCAGCAGCTTGACAGGGGGCTGGGCTGAAGCAGATTTCTTT. Translated: CASSLTGGWAEADFF.

The rearrangement uses TRBV19 and TRBJ2-7; 13 bases agree with TRBD2. The CDR3 loop spans 15 amino acids. CDR1 LNHDA and CDR2 SQIVND come from the germline V gene (reference sequence). The V segment lost 6 bases and the J segment 5 bases; nucleotides outside the gene matches: 7. CDR3 nucleotide sequence: TGTGCCAGTAGCCGGACTAGCGGGAGTCTCAACGAGCAGTACTTC. Translated: CASSRTSGSLNEQYF.